This T cell receptor beta chain was sequenced for a study of Ad26.COV2.S vaccination and SARS-CoV-2 variants. Study at large: Donor got 5x10^10 or 1x10^11 viral particles of Ad26.COV2.S.

Losses at the gene ends were 2 bases for V and 1 base for J; bases not matched to a gene: 1. Germline values: CDR1 MGHRA, CDR2 YSYEKL. There are 15 residues in the CDR3. The treatment denotes: about 20 received Ad26.COV2.S at low or high dose, single or two shots; about 5 received placebo; per-sample allocation not given. Sampling took place 63 days after the first vaccine or placebo injection. The table came from immunoSEQ multiplex PCR; TCRdb's copy has only in-frame clones and leaves some out. The repertoire holds 350,000 to 450,000 clones, with around 90% as singletons. This chain links TRBV4-1 with TRBJ2-7; TRBD2 aligns across 11 bases. The receptor was derived from a person aged 18-60 years who received the Ad26.COV2.S COVID-19 vaccine or a placebo. Material: peripheral blood, obtained in a trial of Ad26.COV2.S vaccine versus placebo. The CDR3 DNA follows: TGCGCCAGCAGCCAACTAGCGGGGGGTTCCTACGAGCAGTACTTC. This sequence encodes CASSQLAGGSYEQYF.